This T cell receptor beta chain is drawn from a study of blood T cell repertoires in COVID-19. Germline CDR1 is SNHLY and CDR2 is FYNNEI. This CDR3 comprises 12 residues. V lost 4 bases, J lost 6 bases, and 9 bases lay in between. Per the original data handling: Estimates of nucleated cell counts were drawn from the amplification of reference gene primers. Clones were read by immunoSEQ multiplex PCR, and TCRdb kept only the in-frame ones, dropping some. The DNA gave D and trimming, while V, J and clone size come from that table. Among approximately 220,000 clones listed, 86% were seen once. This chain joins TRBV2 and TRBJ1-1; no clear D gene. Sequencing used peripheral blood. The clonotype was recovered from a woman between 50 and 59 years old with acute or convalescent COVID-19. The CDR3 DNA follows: TGTGCCAGCAGTGCCACAGTGGCTGAAGCTTTCTTT. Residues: CASSATVAEAFF.